Shown below are 15 T cell receptor beta chains from a single sample sequenced in a study of T cells of healthy individuals. TCRdb reprocessed the 5' RACE reads via MiXCR and lists one record per CDR3 protein. This sample has about 53,000 distinct CDR3 sequences, with roughly 15% found just once. These receptors originate from a human donor in good health.

This clonotype was observed many times. This chain links TRBV7-9 with TRBJ2-1, with 12 bases lining up with TRBD2. CDR1 and CDR2 from the germline V gene are SEHNR and FQNEAQ (reference sequence). The length of the CDR3 is 16 residues. The J segment lost 6 bases and the V segment lost 4 bases, leaving 7 bases of the junction unmatched. CDR3 DNA sequence: TGTGCCAGCAGCTCCCCTAGCGGGAGGGCCATCAATGAGCAGTTCTTC. The encoded protein is CASSSPSGRAINEQFF.

This clonotype appeared many times. The rearrangement links TRBV13 to TRBJ1-1; 7 nucleotides match TRBD1. The trim removed 5 bases at V and 4 bases at J, leaving 10 bases unmatched. Germline assignment: CDR1 PRHDT and CDR2 FYEKMQ (reference sequence). The CDR3 runs to 15 residues. CDR3 amino acids: CASSPGTAEGTEAFF. The CDR3 DNA is TGTGCCAGCAGCCCCGGGACAGCCGAAGGCACTGAAGCTTTCTTT. Supplemented by reference TRBV13 and TRBJ1-1, the full variable domain reads AAGVIQSPRHLIKEKRETATLKCYPIPRHDTVYWYQQGPGQDPQFLISFYEKMQSDKGSIPDRFSAQQFSDYHSELNMSSLELGDSALYFCASSPGTAEGTEAFFGQGTRLTVV.

This chain uses TRBV7-8 with TRBJ1-1, with a tentative D call TRBD1 (5 bases). Germline V lookup: CDR1 SGHVS, CDR2 FQNEAQ. Trimming removed 4 bases from V and 1 base from J, with 10 bases in between. The CDR3 length is 14 residues. CDR3 coding DNA: TGTGCCAGCAGCTCGCCGGGGGAGAACACTGAAGCTTTCTTT. Its translation is CASSSPGENTEAFF. Variable domain in full (rest from reference TRBV7-8 and TRBJ1-1): GAGVSQSPRYKVAKRGQDVALRCDPISGHVSLFWYQQALGQGPEFLTYFQNEAQLDKSGLPSDRFFAERPEGSVSTLKIQRTQQEDSAVYLCASSSPGENTEAFFGQGTRLTVV.

This clonotype was counted many times. V and J are TRBV30 and TRBJ1-1; D perhaps matches TRBD1 (6 bases). The V end was cut by 4 bases, the J end by 0 bases, with 12 bases between. The CDR3 is made up of 14 amino acids. In germline, CDR1 is GTSNPN, CDR2 SVGIG (reference sequence). For the CDR3, the DNA is TGTGCCTGGAAGCATGACAGGATGAACACTGAAGCTTTCTTT. Protein: CAWKHDRMNTEAFF.

The V and J genes are TRBV19 and TRBJ2-1; the D gene is possibly TRBD2 (5 bases). Germline V gene data show CDR1 as LNHDA and CDR2 as SQIVND (reference sequence). V lost 7 bases to trimming and J lost 9 bases, with 16 bases between them. The CDR3 spans 13 residues. The CDR3 is CASNNGLLSEQFF. CDR3 coding DNA: TGTGCCAGTAATAACGGACTCCTCAGTGAGCAGTTCTTC.

This clonotype was recorded many times. The chain links TRBV20-1 to TRBJ1-1, with TRBD1 matching 7 bases. V lost 3 bases, J lost 1 base, and 5 bases stayed unmatched. Germline V gives CDR1 DFQATT, CDR2 SNEGSKA (reference sequence). The CDR3 runs to 14 residues. Here the CDR3 reads CSASHAGGNTEAFF. The CDR3 DNA reads as TGCAGTGCTAGTCATGCAGGGGGGAACACTGAAGCTTTCTTT.

The rearrangement uses TRBV18 and TRBJ1-6; unclear D gene. Per the germline V gene, CDR1 is KGHSH and CDR2 is LQKENI. The CDR3 has 15 residues. Between the trimmed V and J ends, which lost 6 bases and 5 bases, there was a span of 14 bases. The CDR3 region has the DNA TGTGCCAGCTCCCCCTCGGCGAGAGATAATTCACCCCTCCACTTT. Amino acid sequence: CASSPSARDNSPLHF. The variable domain in full, with the rest retrieved from reference TRBV18 and TRBJ1-6, is NAGVMQNPRHLVRRRGQEARLRCSPMKGHSHVYWYRQLPEEGLKFMVYLQKENIIDESGMPKERFSAEFPKEGPSILRIQQVVRGDSAAYFCASSPSARDNSPLHFGNGTRLTVT.

The rearrangement uses TRBV29-1 and TRBJ1-1; perhaps TRBD1 as D (6 bases). CDR1 is SQVTM and CDR2 is ANQGSEA in the germline V gene. Trimming stripped 6 bases from V and 3 bases from J, with 14 bases between. The CDR3 totals 13 residues. The DNA of the CDR3 is TGCAGCGTAAAACAGGGAATGTACACTGAAGCTTTCTTT. This translates into CSVKQGMYTEAFF.

V gene TRBV30 combines with J gene TRBJ1-2; weak D call: TRBD1 (5 bases). The CDR3 is 12 residues long. The germline V gene has CDR1 GTSNPN and CDR2 SVGIG (reference sequence). The V and J ends lost 3 bases and 8 bases respectively, with 13 bases between them. The CDR3 sequence: CAWSRGEYGYTF. The CDR3 nucleotides read TGTGCCTGGAGCCGAGGGGAGTACGGCTACACCTTC.

The sample holds many counts of this clonotype. The genes are TRBV27 and TRBJ2-7; weak D call: TRBD1 (5 bases). V lost 8 bases, J lost 5 bases, and 16 bases lay in between. Germline CDR1 is MNHEY and CDR2 is SMNVEV (reference sequence). The CDR3 contains 13 residues. CDR3 bases: TGTGCCAGCGCGGCAGGGCATACCCACGAGCAGTACTTC. It encodes CASAAGHTHEQYF.

This clonotype was seen repeatedly, ten times or more. The chain's CDR3 is CASSQTGGGSGEKLFF. As DNA, the CDR3 is TGCGCCAGCAGCCAGACGGGGGGAGGAAGTGGTGAAAAACTGTTTTTT. This sequence joins TRBV5-1 and TRBJ1-4, with D possibly matching TRBD1 (5 bases). Between the trimmed V and J ends, which lost 4 bases and 7 bases, there was a span of 20 bases. This CDR3 has 16 residues. CDR1 is SGHRS, CDR2 YFSETQ, per germline. Full variable domain (outside the CDR3, taken from reference TRBV5-1 and TRBJ1-4): KAGVTQTPRYLIKTRGQQVTLSCSPISGHRSVSWYQQTPGQGLQFLFEYFSETQRNKGNFPGRFSGRQFSNSRSEMNVSTLELGDSALYLCASSQTGGGSGEKLFFGSGTQLSVL.

The chain is built from TRBV4-3 and TRBJ2-3, with 7 bases lining up with TRBD2. Germline V gives CDR1 LGHNA, CDR2 YSLEER. This CDR3 has 16 amino acids. V trimming: 4 bases; J trimming: 3 bases; junction bases outside the gene matches: 10. The CDR3 spells CASSPRTGGQTDTQYF. DNA of the CDR3: TGCGCCAGCAGCCCCCGAACGGGGGGTCAAACAGATACGCAGTATTTT.

This clonotype was counted only a few times. The chain employs TRBV9 and TRBJ2-5, with D perhaps matching TRBD1 or TRBD2 (6 bases each). Between the trimmed V and J ends, which lost 3 bases and 5 bases, there was a span of 14 bases. Germline CDR1 SGDLS, CDR2 YYNGEE. The CDR3 has 14 residues. The CDR3 nucleotides read TGTGCCAGCAGCGCCCGGGGGCCCGGGGAGACCCAGTACTTC. Its translation is CASSARGPGETQYF.

This clonotype was counted only a few times. The chain couples TRBV3-1 to TRBJ2-7; 7 bases agree with TRBD2. The germline V gene encodes CDR1 LGHDT and CDR2 YNNKEL (reference sequence). This CDR3 comprises 14 residues. With V trimmed by 7 bases and J by 3 bases, 9 bases remained unmatched. The CDR3: CASTRGGASYEQYF. Written as DNA, the CDR3 is TGTGCCAGCACCCGCGGGGGAGCAAGCTACGAGCAGTACTTC.

This sequence joins TRBV29-1 and TRBJ1-2; D not certain. Trimming stripped 3 bases from V and 3 bases from J, with 8 bases between. Per the germline V gene, CDR1 is SQVTM and CDR2 is ANQGSEA. This CDR3 contains 12 residues. Written as DNA, the CDR3 is TGCAGCGTTGAGAACAGTTACTATGGCTACACCTTC. This translates into CSVENSYYGYTF.